The 25 T cell receptor beta chains below all came from one sample that was sequenced in a study of blood T cells in healthy people across ages. The second PCR ran about 6 to 11 cycles with a sample-barcoded 5' primer and J-beta primers. TCRdb re-called the 5' RACE reads through MiXCR, storing one row per CDR3 protein. The sample holds roughly 1,000,000 distinct CDR3 sequences; 20% to 25% are singletons and the top ten take 0.65% to 0.75%. Separately, the same data were catalogued under a study of T cells of mothers and their children.

The sequencing input was blood. The receptor source for this set is a girl aged 2 to 10 in good health.

This clonotype was seen a handful of times. The chain uses TRBV7-6 and TRBJ2-4, with TRBD2 identical over 10 bases. The CDR3 spans 17 residues. Germline CDR1 is SGHVS and CDR2 is FNYEAQ. Trimming cost V 3 bases and J 1 base; bases outside gene matches: 6. The CDR3 reads CASSLGSGRLAKNIQYF. CDR3 bases: TGTGCCAGCAGCTTGGGTAGCGGGAGGTTGGCCAAAAACATTCAGTACTTC.

This clonotype was observed once. V gene TRBV3-1 combines with J gene TRBJ2-7, with 10 bases that match TRBD1. The junction had 6 bases not matched to a gene; V was cut back by 3 bases and J by 7 bases. From germline, CDR1 is LGHDT and CDR2 YNNKEL (reference sequence). The CDR3 contains 14 residues. This chain's CDR3 is CASSQARTGGEQYF. In DNA form, the CDR3 reads TGTGCCAGCAGCCAGGCCCGGACAGGGGGTGAGCAGTACTTC.

The chain combines TRBV5-1 with TRBJ2-2; 7 bases are shared with TRBD2. V trimming: 3 bases; J trimming: 4 bases; junction bases outside the gene matches: 9. The CDR3 has 16 amino acids. Germline CDR1 reads SGHRS; CDR2 reads YFSETQ. The CDR3 here is CASSYGGLGFTGELFF. The DNA for the CDR3 is TGCGCCAGCAGCTACGGCGGACTAGGCTTCACCGGGGAGCTGTTTTTT.

The rearrangement uses TRBV5-5 and TRBJ1-1; TRBD1 aligns across 10 bases. The junction had 13 bases not matched to a gene; V was cut back by 2 bases and J by 6 bases. This CDR3 comprises 17 residues. Germline V gene lookup returns CDR1 SGHKS and CDR2 YYEKEE (reference sequence). The CDR3 here is CASSFDTSGTGAPEAFF. CDR3 coding DNA: TGTGCCAGCAGCTTCGACACCTCCGGGACAGGGGCCCCTGAAGCTTTCTTT.

CDR3 nucleotide sequence: TGCGCCAGCAGCGATGGGACATCCCGGGGAGATACGCAGTATTTT. The encoded protein is CASSDGTSRGDTQYF. The V gene is TRBV5-1, the J gene TRBJ2-3; D is possibly TRBD1 (6 bases). Germline values: CDR1 SGHRS, CDR2 YFSETQ. This CDR3 has 15 amino acids. V was pared by 4 bases and J by 5 bases, with 17 bases between.

J is TRBJ2-5 and V is TRBV9; D not resolved. Germline CDR1 and CDR2: SGDLS and YYNGEE. With 0 bases removed from V and 2 bases from J, the gap between germline ends came to 5 bases. The CDR3 is 13 amino acids. The CDR3 loop is CASSVGPQETQYF. DNA of the CDR3: TGTGCCAGCAGCGTAGGGCCTCAAGAGACCCAGTACTTC.

The rearrangement links TRBV2 to TRBJ1-4; the match to TRBD1 covers 8 bases. This CDR3 is built from 14 residues. The germline V gene has CDR1 SNHLY and CDR2 FYNNEI. J lost 5 bases, V lost 6 bases, and 5 bases had no gene match. The DNA for the CDR3 is TGTGCCAGCAGCCGGACAGGGAAGAATGAAAAACTGTTTTTT. Protein sequence: CASSRTGKNEKLFF.

The V gene is TRBV29-1, the J gene TRBJ1-1; D is ambiguous. Germline lookup yields CDR1 SQVTM and CDR2 ANQGSEA. CDR3 length: 14 residues. V was trimmed by 7 bases and J by 4 bases, leaving 19 bases between them. This CDR3 reads CSARAQLLTTEAFF. The CDR3 DNA is TGCAGCGCCCGCGCACAGCTGCTGACCACTGAAGCTTTCTTT.

This clonotype appeared a few times. J is TRBJ2-1 and V is TRBV29-1; 11 bases are a match to TRBD2. The V gene's germline CDR1 is SQVTM and CDR2 ANQGSEA. After removal of 3 bases from V and 8 bases from J, the junction contained 6 bases not matched to a gene. There are 14 residues in the CDR3. CDR3 region: CSVEWLAGGYEQFF. Here the CDR3 DNA reads TGCAGCGTTGAGTGGCTAGCGGGAGGTTATGAGCAGTTCTTC.

The V gene is TRBV6-5, the J gene TRBJ2-7; 14 nucleotides agree with TRBD2. Per the germline V gene, CDR1 is MNHEY and CDR2 is SVGAGI. V dropped 0 bases and J dropped 3; count of bases not matched to a gene: 7. The CDR3 is 18 residues long. The CDR3 region has the DNA TGTGCCAGCAGTTACTCCCCGTTCGGGACTAGCGGGAGCTACGAGCAGTACTTC. Translated: CASSYSPFGTSGSYEQYF.

This clonotype was counted only a few times. The V call is TRBV7-2, the J call TRBJ1-6, with D possibly matching TRBD1 (6 bases). CDR1 and CDR2 (germline): SGHTA, FQGNSA. Trimming cost V 4 bases and J 11 bases, with 12 bases left between them. CDR3 size: 13 residues. CDR3 sequence: CASSSLQGTPLHF. For the CDR3, the DNA is TGTGCCAGCAGCTCTCTTCAGGGGACACCCCTCCACTTT.

As for this clonotype: One end of the junction fails to match germline, which may point to a read error. This chain connects TRBV29-1 to TRBJ2-7, with 9 bases aligning to TRBD2. CDR3 length: 13 amino acids. Germline CDR1 SQVTM, CDR2 ANQGSEA. CDR3 protein: CSVAGTSSHEQYF. Here the CDR3 DNA reads TGCAGCGTCGCCGGGACTAGCTCCCACGAGCAGTACTTC.

A few counts support this clonotype. The gene calls are TRBV12-3 or TRBV12-4 and TRBJ1-3; D remains ambiguous. V lost 3 bases and J 2 bases, leaving 8 bases between the germline ends. The CDR3 is 14 residues long. The CDR3 coding sequence is TGTGCCAGCAGTTTGGGGTTGGCTGGAAACACCATATATTTT. Amino acid sequence: CASSLGLAGNTIYF.

This clonotype was seen a handful of times. The rearrangement joins TRBV6-1 to TRBJ2-7, with a possible D match to TRBD1 (5 bases). CDR1 and CDR2 from the germline V gene are MNHNS and SASEGT. This CDR3 is built from 14 residues. The V gene lost 2 bases and the J gene lost 5 bases, with 13 bases spanning the gap. The CDR3 is CASSEYGHTNEQYF. For the CDR3, the DNA is TGTGCCAGCAGTGAATACGGACATACTAACGAGCAGTACTTC.

The chain couples TRBV12-3 or TRBV12-4 to TRBJ1-4; D is ambiguous. The CDR3 runs to 12 residues. The ends were cut back, 2 bases at V and 11 bases at J, with 9 bases in the middle. CDR3 DNA sequence: TGTGCCAGCAGTTTATCAAGAGTTAAACTGTTTTTT. Translation: CASSLSRVKLFF.

In this sample, this clonotype turned up a few times. The V gene is TRBV29-1, the J gene TRBJ2-5; D gene ambiguous. The DNA end is a closer match to TRBJ2-7, so the J assignment may be wrong. CDR3 size: 15 residues. Germline CDR1 is SQVTM and CDR2 is ANQGSEA. CDR3 protein: CSVAFPGPSSYEQYF. The CDR3, as DNA: TGCAGCGTCGCTTTCCCGGGTCCCAGCTCCTACGAGCAGTACTTC.

This rearrangement joins TRBV20-1 to TRBJ1-2; 7 nucleotides align to TRBD1. The V and J ends lost 5 bases and 3 bases, in that order; junction bases with no gene match: 12. Germline V gene data show CDR1 as DFQATT and CDR2 as SNEGSKA (reference sequence). CDR3 length: 15 amino acids. CDR3 loop: CSAEAGGSLDYGYTF. CDR3 DNA: TGCAGTGCTGAGGCAGGGGGTAGTTTAGACTATGGCTACACCTTC.

The V and J genes are TRBV7-2 and TRBJ1-1, with D maybe TRBD1 (6 bases). The CDR3 extends over 15 amino acids. CDR1 is SGHTA, CDR2 FQGNSA, per germline. The V and J ends lost 1 base and 4 bases respectively, with 13 bases between them. For the CDR3, the DNA is TGTGCCAGCAGCTTAGGATACTCGGGGGCCACTGAAGCTTTCTTT. Encoded protein: CASSLGYSGATEAFF.

The chain couples TRBV25-1 to TRBJ1-1; D perhaps matches TRBD1 (6 bases). CDR1 and CDR2 (germline): MGHDK, SYGVNS. V lost 7 bases and J 5 bases, leaving 14 bases between the germline ends. The CDR3 spans 13 residues. The CDR3 sequence: CASMGTLGTEAFF. CDR3 in DNA: TGTGCCAGCATGGGGACATTGGGGACTGAAGCTTTCTTT.

This clonotype came up a few times. The chain is built from TRBV7-2 and TRBJ2-7; possibly TRBD2 for D (5 bases). The CDR3 contains 15 residues. Trimming took off 2 bases at V and 3 bases at J, with 14 bases between the two ends. Germline CDR1 SGHTA, CDR2 FQGNSA. The CDR3 here is CASSLRSERVYEQYF. Here the CDR3 DNA reads TGTGCCAGCAGCTTAAGGAGTGAGAGGGTCTACGAGCAGTACTTC.

V usage is TRBV11-2 and J usage is TRBJ2-1, with 9 bases matching TRBD2. Per germline, CDR1 SGHAT and CDR2 FQNNGV. There are 16 residues in the CDR3. The V segment lost 5 bases and the J segment 7 bases; nucleotides outside the gene matches: 12. CDR3 DNA: TGTGCCAGCAGCCCAATTCATGGGACTAGCTGGAATGAGCAGTTCTTC. It translates to CASSPIHGTSWNEQFF.

Remarks on this clonotype: Germline and junction disagree at one end, which may indicate a read error. This chain uses TRBV27 with TRBJ1-6; TRBD1 might be the D (6 bases). This CDR3 region has 16 residues. The germline V gene encodes CDR1 MNHEY and CDR2 SMNVEV (reference sequence). The CDR3, as DNA: TGTGCTAGCCTCCCCCTTTACAGGGCCGGTAATTCGCCCCTCCACTTT. Translation: CASLPLYRAGNSPLHF.

The chain uses TRBV19 and TRBJ2-7; 7 bases agree with TRBD1. Trimming at V came to 6 bases and at J to 0 bases, leaving 5 bases not matched to a gene. Germline CDR1 is LNHDA and CDR2 is SQIVND (reference sequence). The CDR3 runs 14 residues. CDR3 in amino acids: CASRIGDSSYEQYF. The CDR3 region has the DNA TGTGCCAGTAGGATTGGGGACAGCTCCTACGAGCAGTACTTC.

This chain uses TRBV11-1 with TRBJ2-7; possible D gene TRBD2, 5 bases. V gave up 2 bases and J gave up 0 bases, with 11 bases separating them. The CDR3 runs 15 residues. Germline CDR1 reads SGHAT; CDR2 reads FQDESV (reference sequence). This CDR3 reads CASSLMGVASYEQYF. Written as DNA, the CDR3 is TGTGCCAGCAGCTTAATGGGAGTCGCCTCCTACGAGCAGTACTTC.

CDR3 DNA: TGTGCCAGCAGCCTTACTAGCGGGATGGTTCGCGAGCAGTACTTC. This translates into CASSLTSGMVREQYF. The V gene is TRBV3-1, the J gene TRBJ2-7; 10 bases match TRBD2. From germline, CDR1 is LGHDT and CDR2 YNNKEL (reference sequence). V trimming: 4 bases; J trimming: 6 bases; junction bases outside the gene matches: 9. This CDR3 has 15 residues.